This T cell receptor beta chain was sequenced in a study of cytomegalovirus exposure and HLA in healthy donors. Study-wide results and limits: Reports credit the classifier with highly specific, highly sensitive diagnosis of cytomegalovirus status.

Primers: 60 Vbeta forward and 13 Jbeta reverse. Clones were sequenced by immunoSEQ multiplex PCR, and TCRdb holds only the in-frame ones, with some missing. Counted here are over 70,000 clones, under 80% occurring once; the ten biggest clones make up approximately 1.4%. Trimming took off 3 bases at V and 7 bases at J, with 15 bases between the two ends. Germline CDR1 SNHLY, CDR2 FYNNEI. This CDR3 comprises 14 residues. In regard to this clone: Its antigen is unknown.

This receptor was identified in a male donor in good health and CMV-seronegative. Specimen: PBMCs. The chain employs TRBV2 and TRBJ1-1, with D perhaps matching TRBD1 (6 bases). The DNA for the CDR3 is TGTGCCAGCAGTGACAGGGGACTAGGGGGTGAAGCTTTCTTT. Its translation: CASSDRGLGGEAFF.